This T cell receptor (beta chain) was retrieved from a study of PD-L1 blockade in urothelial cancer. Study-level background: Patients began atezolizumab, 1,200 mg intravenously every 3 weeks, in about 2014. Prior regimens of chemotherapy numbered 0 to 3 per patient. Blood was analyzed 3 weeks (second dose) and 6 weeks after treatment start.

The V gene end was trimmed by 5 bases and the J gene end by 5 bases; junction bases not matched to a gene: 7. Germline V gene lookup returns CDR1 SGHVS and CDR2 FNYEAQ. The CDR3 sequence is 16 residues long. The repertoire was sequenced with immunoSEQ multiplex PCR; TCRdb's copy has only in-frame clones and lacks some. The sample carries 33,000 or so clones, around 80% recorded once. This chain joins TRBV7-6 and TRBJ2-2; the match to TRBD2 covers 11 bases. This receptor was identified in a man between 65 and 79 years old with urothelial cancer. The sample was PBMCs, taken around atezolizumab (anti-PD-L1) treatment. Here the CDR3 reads CASSPTRTSGTGELFF. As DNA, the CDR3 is TGTGCCAGCAGCCCGACCCGGACTAGCGGGACCGGGGAGCTGTTTTTT.